Shown below are 11 T cell receptor beta chains from a single sample sequenced in a study of human T cells and chemical hapten exposure. Time point here: patch test 1, 2 weeks after DPC sensitization. Regarding treatment: therapeutic diphenylcyclopropenone sensitization with weekly scalp DPC. TCRdb reprocessed the RACE reads via MiXCR and lists one record per CDR3 protein. This table holds about 380,000 distinct CDR3 sequences, 4.8% found once. Sequencing used whole blood, obtained in connection with sensitization to the hapten diphenylcyclopropenone (DPC). All receptors derive from a woman between 50 and 59 years old with alopecia areata. Some clones in this sample may be carry-over from other donors' samples.

This clonotype was detected ten times or more. The J gene is TRBJ2-3, the V gene TRBV20-1; possibly TRBD1 or TRBD2 for D (5 bases each). V lost 4 bases and J 2 bases, leaving 13 bases between the germline ends. CDR3 length: 14 amino acids. Per the germline V gene, CDR1 is DFQATT and CDR2 is SNEGSKA (reference sequence). The CDR3 loop reads CSAKPGPVTDTQYF. The CDR3 DNA reads TGCAGTGCTAAACCGGGACCAGTCACAGATACGCAGTATTTT.

This clonotype was seen ten or more times. This sequence joins TRBV20-1 and TRBJ2-2; D is perhaps TRBD2 (5 bases). The CDR3 runs 14 residues. CDR1 is DFQATT, CDR2 SNEGSKA, per germline (reference sequence). V was shortened by 5 bases and J by 1 base, with 11 bases between the two germline ends. DNA for the CDR3: TGCAGTGCTCTCCGGGCGGGGAACACCGGGGAGCTGTTTTTT. Encoded protein: CSALRAGNTGELFF.

There are many counts of this clonotype. V and J are TRBV25-1 and TRBJ1-1; D gene uncertain. The ends were cut back, 5 bases at V and 6 bases at J, with 16 bases in the middle. The CDR3 runs to 14 residues. Germline V lookup: CDR1 MGHDK, CDR2 SYGVNS. The DNA of the CDR3 is TGTGCCAGCAGTCCCTCCCCCCGGAGCGCTGAAGCTTTCTTT. It codes for CASSPSPRSAEAFF.

This clonotype has ten or more counts. The chain recombines TRBV5-1 with TRBJ1-2; 7 bases line up with TRBD1. CDR3 size: 15 residues. V trimming: 1 base; J trimming: 4 bases; junction bases outside the gene matches: 7. Germline V gene data show CDR1 as SGHRS and CDR2 as YFSETQ. The CDR3 nucleotides read TGCGCCAGCAGCTTGAGCACAGGGGCTATCTATGGCTACACCTTC. Translation: CASSLSTGAIYGYTF. The whole variable domain, remainder taken from reference TRBV5-1 and TRBJ1-2, is KAGVTQTPRYLIKTRGQQVTLSCSPISGHRSVSWYQQTPGQGLQFLFEYFSETQRNKGNFPGRFSGRQFSNSRSEMNVSTLELGDSALYLCASSLSTGAIYGYTFGSGTRLTVV.

This clonotype was seen repeatedly, ten times or more. The CDR3 reads CASSLALYEQFF. In DNA, the CDR3 is TGTGCCAGCAGCTTAGCACTTTATGAGCAGTTCTTC. The chain carries TRBV11-2 and TRBJ2-1; D ambiguous. The germline CDR1 and CDR2 sequences are SGHAT and FQNNGV. Between the trimmed V and J ends, which lost 1 base and 8 bases, there was a span of 6 bases. CDR3 length: 12 amino acids.

This clonotype showed up many times. The chain is built from TRBV6-1 and TRBJ1-1; D is uncertain. The V end was cut by 3 bases, the J end by 1 base, with 9 bases between. This CDR3 spans 14 amino acids. Looked up from germline, CDR1 is MNHNS and CDR2 is SASEGT. As DNA, the CDR3 is TGTGCCAGCAGTGAGGGAGGGAAGAACACTGAAGCTTTCTTT. Translation: CASSEGGKNTEAFF.

This clonotype was seen only a few times. This sequence joins TRBV5-6 and TRBJ1-5, with D possibly being TRBD1 (5 bases). Germline assignment: CDR1 SGHDT and CDR2 YYEEEE. The CDR3 is made up of 14 amino acids. With 0 bases removed from V and 5 bases from J, the gap between germline ends came to 9 bases. As DNA, the CDR3 is TGTGCCAGCAGCTTGGGGAGGGGTTATCAGCCCCAGCATTTT. This translates into CASSLGRGYQPQHF.

In this sample, this clonotype turned up a few times. V usage is TRBV29-1 and J usage is TRBJ2-2, with 9 nucleotides matching TRBD1. V was pared by 6 bases and J by 4 bases, with 6 bases of the junction left unmatched. The length of the CDR3 is 14 residues. The germline CDR1 and CDR2 sequences are SQVTM and ANQGSEA. CDR3 residues: CSVDRGLFTGELFF. The CDR3 DNA reads TGCAGCGTCGACAGGGGGTTATTCACCGGGGAGCTGTTTTTT.

This clonotype was recorded at least ten times. This chain uses TRBV3-1 with TRBJ2-7; D unclear. CDR3 length: 15 residues. V gave up 4 bases and J gave up 2 bases, with 15 bases separating them. CDR1 is LGHDT, CDR2 YNNKEL, per germline (reference sequence). This chain's CDR3 is CASSPMGGRTYEQYF. For the CDR3, the DNA is TGTGCCAGCAGCCCCATGGGTGGCCGGACCTACGAGCAGTACTTC.

The chain couples TRBV7-9 to TRBJ2-3; 9 bases match TRBD2. The germline V gene has CDR1 SEHNR and CDR2 FQNEAQ (reference sequence). CDR3 length: 15 residues. V lost 6 bases to trimming and J lost 0 bases; unmatched junction nucleotides: 4. The CDR3 sequence is CASRQTSGSTDTQYF. The DNA of the CDR3 is TGTGCCAGCAGGCAAACTAGCGGGAGCACAGATACGCAGTATTTT.

This clonotype was seen ten or more times. The chain couples TRBV29-1 to TRBJ2-5; 15 positions agree with TRBD2. The CDR3 is 21 residues long. CDR1 is SQVTM and CDR2 is ANQGSEA in the germline V gene. V shed 5 bases, J shed 1 base, and the junction held 20 bases outside the gene matches. The CDR3 sequence is CSVQSGTSGRSKSPPQETQYF. The DNA of the CDR3 is TGCAGCGTTCAGAGTGGGACTAGCGGGAGGTCAAAGTCCCCCCCCCAAGAGACCCAGTACTTC.